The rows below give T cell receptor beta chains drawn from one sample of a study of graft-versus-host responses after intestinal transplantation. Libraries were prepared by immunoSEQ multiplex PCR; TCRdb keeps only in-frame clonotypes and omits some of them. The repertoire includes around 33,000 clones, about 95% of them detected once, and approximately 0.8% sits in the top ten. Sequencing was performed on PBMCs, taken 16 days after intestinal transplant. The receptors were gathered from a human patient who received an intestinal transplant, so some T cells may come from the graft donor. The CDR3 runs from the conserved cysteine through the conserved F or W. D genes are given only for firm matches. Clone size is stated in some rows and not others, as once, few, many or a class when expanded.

CDR3nt: TGTGCCAGCAGCTTAGCGGCCGGAGAGGACAGGGGTTGGTACGAGCAGTACTTC
CDR3aa: CASSLAAGEDRGWYEQYF
abundance: .
d_gene: TRBD1
len: 18
j_gene: TRBJ2-7
v_gene: TRBV7-2

CDR3nt: TGTGCCAGCAGTTATAGGGTAGGCGAGCAGTACTTC
CDR3aa: CASSYRVGEQYF
abundance: .
d_gene: .
len: 12
j_gene: TRBJ2-7
v_gene: TRBV6-1

CDR3nt: TGTGCCAGCAGCCTTACCTTCTCAGGGGGCGAGAAAGAGACCCAGTACTTC
CDR3aa: CASSLTFSGGEKETQYF
abundance: .
d_gene: TRBD1
len: 17
j_gene: TRBJ2-5
v_gene: TRBV7-9

CDR3nt: TGCGCCAGCAGCTTGGCCGGGGTGGGGACCGGGGAGCTGTTTTTT
CDR3aa: CASSLAGVGTGELFF
abundance: .
d_gene: .
len: 15
j_gene: TRBJ2-2
v_gene: TRBV5-1

CDR3nt: TGTGCCAGCAGCGTATCAGGAGGTAGCACAGATACGCAGTATTTT
CDR3aa: CASSVSGGSTDTQYF
abundance: .
d_gene: .
len: 15
j_gene: TRBJ2-3
v_gene: TRBV9

CDR3nt: TGTGCCAGTAGCCGGGGAGGGACTAGCGGGAGCGCCTACGAGCAGTACTTC
CDR3aa: CASSRGGTSGSAYEQYF
abundance: .
d_gene: TRBD2
len: 17
j_gene: TRBJ2-7
v_gene: TRBV19

CDR3nt: TGTGCCAGCAGTATCCTCGGACAGGGTCGCGACGAGCAGTACTTC
CDR3aa: CASSILGQGRDEQYF
abundance: .
d_gene: TRBD1
len: 15
j_gene: TRBJ2-7
v_gene: TRBV28

CDR3nt: TGTGCCAGCAGTTTCTACGCGGGAGGGCCACCAGATACGCAGTATTTT
CDR3aa: CASSFYAGGPPDTQYF
abundance: once
d_gene: TRBD2
len: 16
j_gene: TRBJ2-3
v_gene: TRBV27

CDR3nt: TGTGCCAGCATCTTACAGGGAGGGACGAGCACCGGGGAGCTGTTTTTT
CDR3aa: CASILQGGTSTGELFF
abundance: .
d_gene: .
len: 16
j_gene: TRBJ2-2
v_gene: TRBV7-9

CDR3nt: TGTGCCAGTAGGACTAGCGGTTTCTACGAGCAGTACTTC
CDR3aa: CASRTSGFYEQYF
abundance: .
d_gene: TRBD2
len: 13
j_gene: TRBJ2-7
v_gene: TRBV27

CDR3nt: TGTGCCAGCAGTTCTGCACCTAACTATGGCTACACCTTC
CDR3aa: CASSSAPNYGYTF
abundance: .
d_gene: .
len: 13
j_gene: TRBJ1-2
v_gene: TRBV28

CDR3nt: TGTGCCACCAGCTCCGGGACAGGGGGCTCCTACGAGCAGTACTTC
CDR3aa: CATSSGTGGSYEQYF
abundance: few
d_gene: TRBD1
len: 15
j_gene: TRBJ2-7
v_gene: TRBV15

CDR3nt: TGTGCCAGCAGTTTAGAACAGTTCAACTATGGCTACACCTTC
CDR3aa: CASSLEQFNYGYTF
abundance: .
d_gene: .
len: 14
j_gene: TRBJ1-2
v_gene: TRBV28

CDR3nt: TGTGCCAGCAGTGAAGGGGGGGGCCAGCATTTT
CDR3aa: CASSEGGGQHF
abundance: .
d_gene: .
len: 11
j_gene: TRBJ1-5
v_gene: TRBV6-1